This TCR beta chain was retrieved from a study of CD8 T cells in Susac syndrome. General study results and limits: The study's TCR sequencing and HLA analysis drew on a certain number of individuals. That number was acknowledged as relatively small.

Worth noting for this clonotype: The target antigen is unknown.

Sequencing of TCR beta drew on CD8+ and CD4+ T cells from blood. The study used healthy donors as controls matched for age and sex. The ends lost 1 base at V and 4 bases at J; junction bases unmatched: 3. Germline CDR1 reads SGHTA; CDR2 reads FQGNSA. The CDR3 contains 16 residues. After extraction with the RNeasy kit, about 0.45 to 1 ug of the RNA was reverse transcribed using random hexamers. Amplification of TCR beta CDR3 by immunoSEQ multiplex PCR spanned 54 Vbeta and 13 Jbeta. One entry per CDR3 protein results from TCRdb running MiXCR on the immunoSEQ multiplex PCR reads. The sample yields 100,000 to 150,000 distinct CDR3 sequences, about 95% seen once.

Sequenced input: CD4+ T cells from PBMCs. The V gene is TRBV7-2, the J gene TRBJ2-3; TRBD2 matches at 12 bases. The receptor was isolated from a human donor in good health. CDR3 sequence reads: CASSLGLAGASDTQYF. The CDR3 DNA reads TGTGCCAGCAGCTTAGGACTAGCGGGAGCGTCAGATACGCAGTATTTT.